This TCR beta chain is drawn from a study of blood T cell repertoires in COVID-19. For the study at large: Samples taken during acute and convalescent COVID-19 were collected in the United States, Italy and Spain. Sources were T cells, B-cell-depleted T cells, or PBMCs; the material itself was cDNA or gDNA.

In the original workflow: Amplification with reference gene primers provided the estimates of nucleated cell counts. Generated by immunoSEQ multiplex PCR, the TCRdb table keeps only in-frame clones and is missing some. That table furnishes V, J and clone size, whereas the DNA furnished D and trimming. The sample lists some 300,000 clones, 85% to 90% occurring once. During active infection, Seattle patients enrolled and were then monitored through disease. Source material: peripheral blood. The source of this sequence is a woman between 50 and 59 years old with COVID-19, enrolled during active disease.

The CDR3 DNA reads as TGTGCCAGCACCCCGCGGGACAGCAACACTGAAGCTTTCTTT. Protein: CASTPRDSNTEAFF. This sequence joins TRBV6-5 and TRBJ1-1, with 7 bases aligning to TRBD1. This CDR3 has 14 amino acids. Germline trimming cut 7 bases from V and 2 bases from J; bases unmatched to any gene: 7. The germline V gene has CDR1 MNHEY and CDR2 SVGAGI.